This T cell receptor beta chain came from a study of T cells in Graves' hyperthyroidism and ophthalmopathy. At least ten counts were recorded for this clonotype. TCR beta CDR3 regions were amplified from RNA. Primed by the HTBI set, a first-round RT-PCR was run on the TCR CDR3. From the multiplex PCR reads, TCRdb called clonotypes with MiXCR, one entry per CDR3 protein. The sample holds under 350,000 distinct CDR3 sequences; roughly a fifth are singletons and the top ten take 50%. V lost 0 bases and J lost 7, with 20 bases in between. The CDR3 is 18 amino acids. In germline, CDR1 is SGHRS, CDR2 YFSETQ.

The sequenced material came from blood. V usage is TRBV5-1 and J usage is TRBJ1-6; D may be TRBD1 (5 bases). The sequence was obtained from a woman aged 45-65 years with Graves' hyperthyroidism. CDR3 in amino acids: CASSLGGVVRDENSPLHF. CDR3 bases: TGCGCCAGCAGCTTGGGGGGGGTTGTGAGGGACGAAAATTCACCCCTCCACTTT.